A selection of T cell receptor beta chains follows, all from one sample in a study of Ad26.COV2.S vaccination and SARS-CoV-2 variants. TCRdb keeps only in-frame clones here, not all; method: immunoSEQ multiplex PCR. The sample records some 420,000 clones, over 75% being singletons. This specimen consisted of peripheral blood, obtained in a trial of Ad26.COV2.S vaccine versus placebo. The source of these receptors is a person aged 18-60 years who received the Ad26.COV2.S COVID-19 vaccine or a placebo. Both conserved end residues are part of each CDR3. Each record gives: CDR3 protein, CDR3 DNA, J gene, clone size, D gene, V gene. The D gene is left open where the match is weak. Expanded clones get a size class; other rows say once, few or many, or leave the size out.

CASSLDPHSTQHF	TGTGCCAGCAGCTTAGACCCCCATTCGACCCAGCATTTT	TRBJ1-5	NA	NA	TRBV11-2
CASSDSQTGELFF	TGTGCCAGCAGTGACTCGCAGACCGGGGAGCTGTTTTTT	TRBJ2-2	NA	NA	TRBV6-4
CSASSPRGGNTGELFF	TGCAGTGCTAGTTCCCCTCGGGGGGGGAACACCGGGGAGCTGTTTTTT	TRBJ2-2	few	TRBD2	TRBV20-1
CASSGGTGYSSYEQYF	TGTGCCAGCAGCGGAGGGACAGGGTATAGCTCCTACGAGCAGTACTTC	TRBJ2-7	NA	TRBD1	TRBV9
CASGRDRVTDTQYF	TGTGCCAGCGGGAGGGACAGGGTCACAGATACGCAGTATTTT	TRBJ2-3	NA	TRBD1	TRBV6-5
CASSRTAGYEQYF	TGTGCCAGCAGCCGAACGGCGGGATACGAGCAGTACTTC	TRBJ2-7	once	NA	TRBV11-2
CASSLAAQSDTQYF	TGTGCCAGCAGCTTAGCCGCCCAGTCAGATACGCAGTATTTT	TRBJ2-3	NA	NA	TRBV11-3
CASSFPRGLMIDTQYF	TGTGCCAGCAGCTTCCCCAGGGGGCTCATGATAGATACGCAGTATTTT	TRBJ2-3	NA	TRBD1	TRBV7-9
CASRDLTGLNSPLHF	TGTGCCAGCAGAGACTTAACAGGACTTAATTCACCCCTCCACTTT	TRBJ1-6	NA	NA	TRBV6-5
CASSLGREGRGETQYF	TGTGCCAGCAGTTTAGGTCGGGAGGGGAGAGGAGAGACCCAGTACTTC	TRBJ2-5	once	TRBD2	TRBV27
CASSQAPGNYGYTF	TGCGCCAGCAGCCAAGCCCCAGGGAACTATGGCTACACCTTC	TRBJ1-2	NA	NA	TRBV4-3
CASSLVGVGGSNYGYTF	TGTGCCAGCAGCTTGGTGGGTGTGGGGGGATCTAACTATGGCTACACCTTC	TRBJ1-2	NA	NA	TRBV5-6
CASGSPGVPYEQYF	TGTGCCAGCGGGTCCCCAGGGGTCCCCTACGAGCAGTACTTC	TRBJ2-7	few	NA	TRBV28
CASSEAPQGYQPQHF	TGTGCCAGCAGTGAAGCGCCCCAGGGCTATCAGCCCCAGCATTTT	TRBJ1-5	NA	NA	TRBV6-1
CASSQGQGWNSPLHF	TGTGCCAGCAGCCAGGGACAGGGTTGGAATTCACCCCTCCACTTT	TRBJ1-6	few	TRBD1	TRBV5-4
CASSVGRGTGNTIYF	TGTGCCAGCAGCGTAGGCAGGGGCACTGGAAACACCATATATTTT	TRBJ1-3	NA	NA	TRBV9
CASSYVPGQGYEQYF	TGTGCCAGCAGTTACGTTCCGGGACAGGGCTACGAGCAGTACTTC	TRBJ2-7	NA	TRBD1	TRBV6-6
CASSLGGQMNTEAFF	TGTGCCAGCAGCTTAGGAGGGCAGATGAACACTGAAGCTTTCTTT	TRBJ1-1	NA	NA	TRBV7-2
CATSRDSRSTSYEQYF	TGTGCCACCAGCAGAGATAGTCGGAGCACTTCCTACGAGCAGTACTTC	TRBJ2-7	NA	NA	TRBV15
CASSPVGQGGVDEQYF	TGTGCCAGCTCACCAGTAGGACAGGGGGGCGTCGACGAGCAGTACTTC	TRBJ2-7	NA	TRBD1	TRBV18
CASSRTASYEQYF	TGTGCCAGCTCCCGTACAGCTTCCTACGAGCAGTACTTC	TRBJ2-7	once	NA	TRBV6-5
CASSRQDSNTEAFF	TGTGCCAGCTCTCGACAAGATTCAAACACTGAAGCTTTCTTT	TRBJ1-1	NA	NA	TRBV18
CAISEWPGGYEQYF	TGTGCCATCAGTGAGTGGCCAGGGGGGTACGAGCAGTACTTC	TRBJ2-7	NA	NA	TRBV10-3
CASSQEGTGKSNTIYF	TGTGCCAGCAGCCAAGAGGGGACAGGGAAAAGTAACACCATATATTTT	TRBJ1-3	NA	TRBD1	TRBV4-2
CASCQIRGSSYNEQFF	TGTGCCAGCTGCCAGATACGGGGGAGCTCCTACAATGAGCAGTTCTTC	TRBJ2-1	NA	NA	TRBV6-2/TRBV6-3
CASSPGPGETQYF	TGTGCCAGCAGCCCGGGACCCGGAGAGACCCAGTACTTC	TRBJ2-5	NA	NA	TRBV7-2
CASSHRDRGTPGELFF	TGCGCCAGCAGCCACAGGGACAGGGGAACCCCCGGGGAGCTGTTTTTT	TRBJ2-2	NA	TRBD1	TRBV4-1
CASSAGQGLYNEQFF	TGTGCCAGCAGCGCCGGACAGGGATTATACAATGAGCAGTTCTTC	TRBJ2-1	NA	TRBD1	TRBV9
CASTPLGNQPQHF	TGTGCCAGCACCCCCTTGGGTAATCAGCCCCAGCATTTT	TRBJ1-5	few	NA	TRBV5-8
CASSLQSLGYGYTF	TGCGCCAGCAGCTTACAATCCCTCGGCTATGGCTACACCTTC	TRBJ1-2	NA	NA	TRBV5-1
CASSQGSLALEQFF	TGCGCCAGCAGCCAAGGGTCTCTAGCCCTAGAGCAGTTCTTC	TRBJ2-1	NA	NA	TRBV4-3
CSVPTSFYNEQFF	TGCAGCGTTCCGACTAGCTTCTACAATGAGCAGTTCTTC	TRBJ2-1	NA	TRBD2	TRBV29-1
CASSYGQGVRETQYF	TGTGCCAGCAGTTACGGACAGGGAGTTCGAGAGACCCAGTACTTC	TRBJ2-5	NA	TRBD1	TRBV6-6
CASTHRATSTDTQYF	TGTGCCAGCACTCATCGGGCCACTTCCACAGATACGCAGTATTTT	TRBJ2-3	NA	NA	TRBV5-5
CASSLRPGGPRELTRTDTQYF	TGCGCCAGCAGCTTGAGACCGGGGGGCCCTAGAGAATTGACCCGCACAGATACGCAGTATTTT	TRBJ2-3	NA	NA	TRBV5-1
CATTTGGRPGHQETQYF	TGTGCCACCACGACAGGGGGGCGCCCAGGACACCAAGAGACCCAGTACTTC	TRBJ2-5	NA	TRBD1	TRBV24-1
CASSVAMGQGGNSPLHF	TGTGCCAGCAGCGTAGCTATGGGACAGGGTGGCAATTCACCCCTCCACTTT	TRBJ1-6	NA	TRBD1	TRBV9